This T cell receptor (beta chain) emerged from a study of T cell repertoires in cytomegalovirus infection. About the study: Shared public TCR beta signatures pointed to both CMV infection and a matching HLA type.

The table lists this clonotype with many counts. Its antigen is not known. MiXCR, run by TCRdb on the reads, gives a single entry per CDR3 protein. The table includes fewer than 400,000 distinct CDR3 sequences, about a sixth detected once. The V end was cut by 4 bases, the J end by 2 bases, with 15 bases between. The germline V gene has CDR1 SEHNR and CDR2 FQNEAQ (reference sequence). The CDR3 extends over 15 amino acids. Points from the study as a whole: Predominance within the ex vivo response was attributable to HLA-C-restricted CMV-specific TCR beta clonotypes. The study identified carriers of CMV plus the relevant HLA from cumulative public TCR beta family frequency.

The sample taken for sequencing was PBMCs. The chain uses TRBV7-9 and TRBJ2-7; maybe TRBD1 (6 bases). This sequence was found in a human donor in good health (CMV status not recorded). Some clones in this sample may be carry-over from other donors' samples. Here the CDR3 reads CASSSPITGTYEQYF. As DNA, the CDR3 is TGTGCCAGCAGCTCCCCTATTACAGGGACCTACGAGCAGTACTTC.